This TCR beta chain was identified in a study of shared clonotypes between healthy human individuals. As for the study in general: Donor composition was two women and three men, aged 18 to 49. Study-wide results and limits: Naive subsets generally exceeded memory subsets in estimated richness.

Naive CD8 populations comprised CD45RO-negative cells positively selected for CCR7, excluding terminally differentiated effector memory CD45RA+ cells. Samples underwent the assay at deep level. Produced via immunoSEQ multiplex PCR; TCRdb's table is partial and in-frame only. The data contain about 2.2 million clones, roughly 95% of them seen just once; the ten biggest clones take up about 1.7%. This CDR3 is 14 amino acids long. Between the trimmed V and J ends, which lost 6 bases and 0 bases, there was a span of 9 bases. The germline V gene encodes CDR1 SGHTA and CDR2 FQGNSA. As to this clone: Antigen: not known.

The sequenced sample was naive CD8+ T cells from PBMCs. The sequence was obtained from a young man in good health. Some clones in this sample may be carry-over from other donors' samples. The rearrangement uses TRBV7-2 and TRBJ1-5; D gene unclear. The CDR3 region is CASRAGSSNQPQHF. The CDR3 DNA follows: TGTGCCAGCAGGGCCGGTTCTAGCAATCAGCCCCAGCATTTT.